The subject of this entry is one T cell receptor beta chain. Its antigen is as yet unknown. These data originate in a study of T cells after yellow fever vaccination. Study as a whole: Where fractions had low cell numbers, libraries were prepared from them with the SMART-Seq v4 Ultra Low Input RNA kit. Findings and caveats of the study: Clonotype sharing between CD4 and CD8 compartments was small. Reappearing after the booster were most of the clones from primary vaccination (roughly 95% CD4, 85% to 90% CD8).

Template switching with 5'RACE generated the TCR cDNA and added a universal primer site and UMIs. A single record per CDR3 protein comes from TCRdb applying MiXCR to the 5' RACE reads. Seen here are about 370,000 distinct CDR3 sequences, about 9.9% observed once, and the top ten hold around 18%. There are 15 residues in the CDR3. V lost 6 bases, J lost 12 bases, and 15 bases stayed unmatched. This clonotype originated in a man aged 18 to 30 who received the YFV17D yellow fever vaccine. The chain employs TRBV12-3 or TRBV12-4 and TRBJ2-1, with 9 bases matching TRBD2. Sequenced material: PBMCs, taken on the day of the first yellow fever vaccination. CDR3 sequence (DNA): TGTGCCAGCAGCCAAGCGGGTCTAGCGGGATATGGGCAGTTCTTC. Its translation: CASSQAGLAGYGQFF.